The clone carrying this T cell receptor beta chain was counted between two and nine times. This CDR3 has 15 residues. CDR1 and CDR2 (germline): SGHTA, FQGTGA. V lost 5 bases and J lost 9; bases outside the gene matches: 7. This record belongs to a study of T-cell memory formation after mild COVID-19. TCRdb re-analysed the 5' RACE reads in MiXCR, keeping a single row per CDR3 protein. Of roughly 580,000 distinct CDR3 sequences in the sample, roughly 18% were seen once. The source material was PBMCs or a T cell subset sorted from them (not recorded which). This chain connects TRBV7-3 to TRBJ2-1; 13 bases map to TRBD2. This TCR derives from an adult woman who had mild COVID-19 (a few samples of this study predate the infection). Cell type and time point are not known. The CDR3 coding sequence is TGTGCCAGCAGCACCGGACTAGCGGGGGAAGGTGAGCAGTTCTTC. This encodes CASSTGLAGEGEQFF.